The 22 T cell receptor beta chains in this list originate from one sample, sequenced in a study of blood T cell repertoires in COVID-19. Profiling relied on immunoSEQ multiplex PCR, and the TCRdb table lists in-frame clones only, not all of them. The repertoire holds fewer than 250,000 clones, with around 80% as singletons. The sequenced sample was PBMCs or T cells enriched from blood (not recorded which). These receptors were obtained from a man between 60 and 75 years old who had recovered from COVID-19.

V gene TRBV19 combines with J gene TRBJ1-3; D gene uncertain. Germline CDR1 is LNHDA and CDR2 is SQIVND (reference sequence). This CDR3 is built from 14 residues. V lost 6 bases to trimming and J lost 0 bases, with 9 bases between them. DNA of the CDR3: TGTGCCAGTAGATCCCCGAGCTCTGGAAACACCATATATTTT. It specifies CASRSPSSGNTIYF.

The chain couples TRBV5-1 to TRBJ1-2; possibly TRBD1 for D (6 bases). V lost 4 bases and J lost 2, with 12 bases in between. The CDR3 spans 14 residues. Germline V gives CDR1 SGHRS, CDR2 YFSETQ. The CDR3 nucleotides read TGCGCCAGCAGCGCGGAAACAGGGAACTATGGCTACACCTTC. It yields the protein CASSAETGNYGYTF.

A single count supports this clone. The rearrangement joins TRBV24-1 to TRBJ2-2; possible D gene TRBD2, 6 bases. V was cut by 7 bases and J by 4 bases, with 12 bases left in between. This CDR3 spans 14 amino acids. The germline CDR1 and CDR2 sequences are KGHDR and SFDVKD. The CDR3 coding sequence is TGTGCCACCAGCCCGGGACTTTCCACCGGGGAGCTGTTTTTT. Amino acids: CATSPGLSTGELFF.

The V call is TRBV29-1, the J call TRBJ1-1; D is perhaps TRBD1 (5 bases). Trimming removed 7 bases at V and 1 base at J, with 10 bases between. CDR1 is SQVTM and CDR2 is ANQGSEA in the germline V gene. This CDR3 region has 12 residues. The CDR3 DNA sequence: TGCAGCGCCAGGACACCGAACACTGAAGCTTTCTTT. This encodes CSARTPNTEAFF. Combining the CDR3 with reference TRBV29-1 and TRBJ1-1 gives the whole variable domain SAVISQKPSRDICQRGTSLTIQCQVDSQVTMMFWYRQQPGQSLTLIATANQGSEATYESGFVIDKFPISRPNLTFSTLTVSNMSPEDSSIYLCSARTPNTEAFFGQGTRLTVV.

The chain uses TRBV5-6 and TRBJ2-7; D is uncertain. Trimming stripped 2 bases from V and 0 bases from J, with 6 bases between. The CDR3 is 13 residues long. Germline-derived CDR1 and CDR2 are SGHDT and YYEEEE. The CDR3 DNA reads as TGTGCCAGCAGCTTCGGTTCCTCCTACGAGCAGTACTTC. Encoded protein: CASSFGSSYEQYF.

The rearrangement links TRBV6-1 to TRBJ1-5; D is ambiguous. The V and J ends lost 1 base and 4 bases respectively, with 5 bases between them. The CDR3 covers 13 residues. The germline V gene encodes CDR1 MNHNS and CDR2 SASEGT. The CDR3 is CASSEGPNQPQHF. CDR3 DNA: TGTGCCAGCAGTGAAGGTCCAAATCAGCCCCAGCATTTT.

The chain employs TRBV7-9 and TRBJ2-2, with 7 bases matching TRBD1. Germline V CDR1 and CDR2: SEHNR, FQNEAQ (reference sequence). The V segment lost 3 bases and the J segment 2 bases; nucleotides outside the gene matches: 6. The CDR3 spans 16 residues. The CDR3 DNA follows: TGTGCCAGCAGCTTCGAGACAGGGTACAACACCGGGGAGCTGTTTTTT. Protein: CASSFETGYNTGELFF.

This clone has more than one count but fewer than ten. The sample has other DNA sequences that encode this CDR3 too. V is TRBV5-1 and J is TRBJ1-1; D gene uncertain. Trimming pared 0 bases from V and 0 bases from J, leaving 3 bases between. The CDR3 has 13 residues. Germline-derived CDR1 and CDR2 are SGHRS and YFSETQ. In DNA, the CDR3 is TGCGCCAGCAGCTTGGGAGTGAACACTGAAGCTTTCTTT. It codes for CASSLGVNTEAFF.

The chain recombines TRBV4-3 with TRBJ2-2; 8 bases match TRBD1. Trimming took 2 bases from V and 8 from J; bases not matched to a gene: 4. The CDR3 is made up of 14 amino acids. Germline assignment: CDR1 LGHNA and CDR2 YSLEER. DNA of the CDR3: TGCGCCAGCAGCCAACAGGGGGCGCTTGGGGAGCTGTTTTTT. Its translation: CASSQQGALGELFF.

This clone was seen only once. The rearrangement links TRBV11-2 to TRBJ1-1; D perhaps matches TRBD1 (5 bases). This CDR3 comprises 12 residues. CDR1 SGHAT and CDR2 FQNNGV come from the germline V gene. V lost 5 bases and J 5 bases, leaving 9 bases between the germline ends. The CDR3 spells CASSKEGTEAFF. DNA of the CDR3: TGTGCCAGCAGCAAGGAGGGGACTGAAGCTTTCTTT.

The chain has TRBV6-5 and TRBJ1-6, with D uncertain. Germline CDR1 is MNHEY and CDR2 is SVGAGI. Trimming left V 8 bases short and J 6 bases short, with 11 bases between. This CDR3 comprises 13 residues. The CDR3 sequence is CASGYEGNSPLHF. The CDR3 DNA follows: TGTGCCAGCGGCTATGAGGGTAATTCACCCCTCCACTTT.

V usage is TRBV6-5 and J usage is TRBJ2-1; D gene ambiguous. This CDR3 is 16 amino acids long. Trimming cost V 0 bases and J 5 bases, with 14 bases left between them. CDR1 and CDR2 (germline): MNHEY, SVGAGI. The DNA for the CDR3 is TGTGCCAGCAGTTACTCGATTGGCAGGCCCAACAATGAGCAGTTCTTC. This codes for CASSYSIGRPNNEQFF.

DNA of the CDR3: TGTGCCAGCAGTTACGGTCCAGGGAACACTGAAGCTTTCTTT. Residues: CASSYGPGNTEAFF. J is TRBJ1-1 and V is TRBV6-5; no clear D gene. The CDR3 sequence is 14 residues long. Germline loops: CDR1 MNHEY, CDR2 SVGAGI. V was trimmed by 2 bases and J by 1 base, leaving 8 bases between them.

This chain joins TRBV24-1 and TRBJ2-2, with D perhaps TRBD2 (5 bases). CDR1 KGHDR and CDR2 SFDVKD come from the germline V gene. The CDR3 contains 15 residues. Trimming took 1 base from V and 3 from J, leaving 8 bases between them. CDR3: CATSDLEGDTGELFF. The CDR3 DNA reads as TGTGCCACCAGTGATTTAGAGGGAGACACCGGGGAGCTGTTTTTT.

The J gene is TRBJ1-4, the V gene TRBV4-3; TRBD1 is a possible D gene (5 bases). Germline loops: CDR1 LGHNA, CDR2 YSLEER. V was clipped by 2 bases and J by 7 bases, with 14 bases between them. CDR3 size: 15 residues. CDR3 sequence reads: CASSQSTGNGEKLFF. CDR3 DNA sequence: TGCGCCAGCAGCCAATCAACAGGAAACGGTGAAAAACTGTTTTTT.

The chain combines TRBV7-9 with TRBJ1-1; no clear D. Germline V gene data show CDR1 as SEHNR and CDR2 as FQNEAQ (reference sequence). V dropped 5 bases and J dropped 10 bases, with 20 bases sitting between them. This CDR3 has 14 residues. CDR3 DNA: TGTGCCAGCAGCATACCGGGAGTGAACAAGGGAGCTTTCTTT. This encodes CASSIPGVNKGAFF.

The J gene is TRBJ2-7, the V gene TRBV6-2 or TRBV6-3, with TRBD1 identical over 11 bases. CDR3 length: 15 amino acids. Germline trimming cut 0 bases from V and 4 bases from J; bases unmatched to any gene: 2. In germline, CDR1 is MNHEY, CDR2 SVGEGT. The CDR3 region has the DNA TGTGCCAGCAGTTACTCCCGGGACAGGGGGTACGAGCAGTACTTC. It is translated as CASSYSRDRGYEQYF.

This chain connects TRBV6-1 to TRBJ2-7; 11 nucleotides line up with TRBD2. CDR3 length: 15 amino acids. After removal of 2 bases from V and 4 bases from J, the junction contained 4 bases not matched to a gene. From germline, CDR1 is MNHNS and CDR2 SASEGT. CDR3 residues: CASSETSGGQYEQYF. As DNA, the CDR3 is TGTGCCAGCAGTGAAACTAGCGGGGGCCAGTACGAGCAGTACTTC.

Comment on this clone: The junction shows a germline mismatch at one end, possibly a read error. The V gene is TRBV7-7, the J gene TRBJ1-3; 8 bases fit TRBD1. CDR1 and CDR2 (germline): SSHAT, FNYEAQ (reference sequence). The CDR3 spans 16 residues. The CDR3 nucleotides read TGTGCTAGCAGCCCGATAATAACAGGGGGTGGAAACACCATATATTTT. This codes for CASSPIITGGGNTIYF.

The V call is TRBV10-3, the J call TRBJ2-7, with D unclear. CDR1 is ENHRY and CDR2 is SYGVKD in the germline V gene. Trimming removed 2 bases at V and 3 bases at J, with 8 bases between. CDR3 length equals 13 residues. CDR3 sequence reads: CAISETPNYEQYF. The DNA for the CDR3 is TGTGCCATCAGTGAGACACCCAACTACGAGCAGTACTTC.

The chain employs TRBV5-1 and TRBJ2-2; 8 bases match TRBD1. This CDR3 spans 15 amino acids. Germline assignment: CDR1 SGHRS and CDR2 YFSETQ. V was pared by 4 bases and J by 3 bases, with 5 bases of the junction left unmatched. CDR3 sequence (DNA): TGCGCCAGCAGCGCCGGACAGGGACACACCGGGGAGCTGTTTTTT. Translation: CASSAGQGHTGELFF. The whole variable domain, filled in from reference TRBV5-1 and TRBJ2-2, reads KAGVTQTPRYLIKTRGQQVTLSCSPISGHRSVSWYQQTPGQGLQFLFEYFSETQRNKGNFPGRFSGRQFSNSRSEMNVSTLELGDSALYLCASSAGQGHTGELFFGEGSRLTVL.

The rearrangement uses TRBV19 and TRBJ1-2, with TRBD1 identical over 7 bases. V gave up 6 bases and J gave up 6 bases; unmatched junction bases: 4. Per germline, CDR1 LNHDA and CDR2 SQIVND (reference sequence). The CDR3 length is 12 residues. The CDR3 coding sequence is TGTGCCAGTAGGGATCAGGGGGATGGCTACACCTTC. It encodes CASRDQGDGYTF.